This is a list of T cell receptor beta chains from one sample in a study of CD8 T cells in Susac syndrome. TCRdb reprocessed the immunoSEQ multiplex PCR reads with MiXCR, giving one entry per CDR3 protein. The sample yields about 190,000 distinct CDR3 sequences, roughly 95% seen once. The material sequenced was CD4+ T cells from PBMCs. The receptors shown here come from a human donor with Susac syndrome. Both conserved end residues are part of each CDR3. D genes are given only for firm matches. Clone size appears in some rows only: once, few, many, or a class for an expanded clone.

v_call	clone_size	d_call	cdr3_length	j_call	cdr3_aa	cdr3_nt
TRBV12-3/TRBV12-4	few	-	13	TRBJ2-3	CASSPGGPDTQYF	TGTGCCAGCAGTCCGGGGGGCCCAGATACGCAGTATTTT
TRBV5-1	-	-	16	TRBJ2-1	CASSLKLRSSYNEQFF	TGCGCCAGCAGCTTGAAGCTTCGAAGCTCCTACAATGAGCAGTTCTTC
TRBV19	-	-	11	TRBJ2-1	CASSNLNEQFF	TGTGCCAGTAGTAACCTGAATGAGCAGTTCTTC
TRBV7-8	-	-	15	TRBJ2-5	CASSLAGGAQETQYF	TGTGCCAGCAGCTTAGCGGGGGGGGCACAAGAGACCCAGTACTTC
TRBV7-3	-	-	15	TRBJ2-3	CASSPPGQSSDTQYF	TGTGCCAGCAGCCCGCCCGGGCAGTCCTCAGATACGCAGTATTTT
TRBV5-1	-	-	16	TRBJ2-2	CASSPSSGKNTGELFF	TGCGCCAGCAGCCCTTCCTCGGGGAAGAACACCGGGGAGCTGTTTTTT
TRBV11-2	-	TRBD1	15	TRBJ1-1	CASSPGTGIYTEAFF	TGTGCCAGCAGCCCCGGGACAGGGATCTACACTGAAGCTTTCTTT
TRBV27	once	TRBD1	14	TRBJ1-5	CASSLTGGGEGVHF	TGTGCCAGCAGTTTGACAGGGGGCGGGGAGGGCGTGCATTTT
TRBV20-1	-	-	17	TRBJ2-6	CSARRKGPGTGANVLTF	TGCAGTGCTAGGCGAAAGGGGCCCGGGACTGGGGCCAACGTCCTGACTTTC
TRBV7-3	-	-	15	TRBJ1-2	CASSLNGGAGYGYTF	TGTGCCAGCAGCTTAAATGGGGGTGCCGGCTATGGCTACACCTTC